One sample yielded the 32 T cell receptor beta chains listed below, sequenced in a study of blood T cell repertoires in COVID-19. Sequenced by immunoSEQ multiplex PCR; TCRdb stores in-frame clones only, minus some. The sample yields about 440,000 clones, more than 85% seen once. The source material was peripheral blood. The source of these receptors is a woman aged 25 to 39 with acute or convalescent COVID-19.

The chain is built from TRBV4-2 and TRBJ2-1; 8 nucleotides match TRBD2. CDR3 length equals 17 residues. Germline V lookup: CDR1 LGHNA, CDR2 YNFKEQ. Trimming removed 2 bases from V and 2 bases from J; junction bases left unmatched: 8. CDR3 protein: CASSQSEAGATYNEQFF. CDR3 in DNA: TGTGCCAGCAGCCAATCGGAAGCGGGGGCGACCTACAATGAGCAGTTCTTC.

This chain joins TRBV29-1 and TRBJ2-7; maybe TRBD2 (5 bases). CDR1 is SQVTM, CDR2 ANQGSEA, per germline. The CDR3 loop spans 13 amino acids. V lost 6 bases and J 0 bases, leaving 12 bases between the germline ends. Here the CDR3 reads CSVPGESSYEQYF. As DNA, the CDR3 is TGCAGCGTCCCCGGGGAAAGCTCCTACGAGCAGTACTTC.

CDR3 DNA sequence: TGTGCCAGCAGGAGGGGACAGGGCAATGAGCAGTTCTTC. Translation gives CASRRGQGNEQFF. This chain joins TRBV6-5 and TRBJ2-1; TRBD1 matches at 9 bases. The CDR3 extends over 13 amino acids. J gave up 6 bases and V 6 bases, and 3 bases lay outside the gene matches. CDR1 is MNHEY and CDR2 is SVGAGI in the germline V gene.

The V call is TRBV19, the J call TRBJ1-2, with 7 bases that match TRBD1. Germline CDR1 is LNHDA and CDR2 is SQIVND (reference sequence). Trimming cost V 0 bases and J 1 base; bases outside gene matches: 2. This CDR3 has 15 residues. CDR3 amino acids: CASSIEGGGNYGYTF. For the CDR3, the DNA is TGTGCCAGTAGTATAGAAGGGGGCGGTAACTATGGCTACACCTTC. Looking up the rest from reference TRBV19 and TRBJ1-2 gives the full variable domain: DGGITQSPKYLFRKEGQNVTLSCEQNLNHDAMYWYRQDPGQGLRLIYYSQIVNDFQKGDIAEGYSVSREKKESFPLTVTSAQKNPTAFYLCASSIEGGGNYGYTFGSGTRLTVV.

The genes are TRBV27 and TRBJ1-6, with D possibly TRBD1 on 5 matching bases. V shed 4 bases and J shed 0 bases, with 19 bases lying between them. The CDR3 is made up of 19 amino acids. Germline values: CDR1 MNHEY, CDR2 SMNVEV (reference sequence). As DNA, the CDR3 is TGTGCCAGCAGTTCCCATTTGGGGGGGGGAAGCTCCTATAATTCACCCCTCCACTTT. This codes for CASSSHLGGGSSYNSPLHF.

The chain uses TRBV5-4 and TRBJ1-1; D is unresolved. V lost 5 bases to trimming and J lost 1 base, with 9 bases between them. CDR3 size: 13 residues. Germline V lookup: CDR1 SGHNT, CDR2 YYREEE (reference sequence). DNA of the CDR3: TGTGCCAGCAGGTCCGAGGGGAACACTGAAGCTTTCTTT. This encodes CASRSEGNTEAFF. The complete variable domain, with remaining parts taken from reference TRBV5-4 and TRBJ1-1, reads ETGVTQSPTHLIKTRGQQVTLRCSSQSGHNTVSWYQQALGQGPQFIFQYYREEENGRGNFPPRFSGLQFPNYSSELNVNALELDDSALYLCASRSEGNTEAFFGQGTRLTVV.

As DNA, the CDR3 is TGCGCCAGCAGCTTGGAGGAGGAGAACACTGAAGCTTTCTTT. Amino acids: CASSLEEENTEAFF. This chain joins TRBV5-1 and TRBJ1-1; D is ambiguous. Germline values: CDR1 SGHRS, CDR2 YFSETQ. V was clipped by 0 bases and J by 1 base, with 7 bases between them. The CDR3 totals 14 residues.

The rearrangement uses TRBV25-1 and TRBJ1-6; TRBD1 aligns across 7 bases. Germline V CDR1 and CDR2: MGHDK, SYGVNS. V shed 2 bases, J shed 7 bases, and the junction held 5 bases outside the gene matches. The CDR3 runs 15 residues. The DNA of the CDR3 is TGTGCCAGCAGTGAAAGGGGACAGAGAAATTCACCCCTCCACTTT. Its protein is CASSERGQRNSPLHF.

CDR3 bases: TGTGCCAGCAGCGTACGCGGGGACACCGGGGAGCTGTTTTTT. Amino acid sequence: CASSVRGDTGELFF. The chain joins TRBV9 to TRBJ2-2; possible D gene TRBD2, 6 bases. Trimming took off 1 base at V and 3 bases at J, with 7 bases between the two ends. Germline CDR1 is SGDLS and CDR2 is YYNGEE. CDR3 length: 14 residues.

V and J are TRBV10-1 and TRBJ2-1; D ambiguous. CDR1 WNHNN and CDR2 SYGVQD come from the germline V gene (reference sequence). V was clipped by 1 base and J by 6 bases, with 10 bases between them. The CDR3 consists of 14 residues. The CDR3 region has the DNA TGCGCCAGCAGTGAGTTCAGACTTACCAATGAGCAGTTCTTC. Translated, it gives CASSEFRLTNEQFF.

This chain uses TRBV27 with TRBJ1-2, with 9 positions matching TRBD1. J was trimmed by 7 bases and V by 8 bases; bases with no gene match: 8. The CDR3 consists of 13 residues. The germline gives CDR1 MNHEY, CDR2 SMNVEV (reference sequence). This CDR3 is CASGLPDRGGYTF. The CDR3, as DNA: TGTGCCAGCGGGCTACCGGACAGGGGTGGCTACACCTTC.

The V gene is TRBV27, the J gene TRBJ2-5; 9 positions match TRBD2. The length of the CDR3 is 17 residues. CDR1 is MNHEY and CDR2 is SMNVEV in the germline V gene (reference sequence). V lost 4 bases to trimming and J lost 4 bases; unmatched junction nucleotides: 13. CDR3 sequence: CASSSPPLAGLGETQYF. CDR3 nucleotides: TGTGCCAGCAGTTCCCCCCCTCTAGCGGGGTTGGGAGAGACCCAGTACTTC.

The CDR3 coding sequence is TGTGCCTGGACTGGGGGGACAGGGAGTTCACCCCTCCACTTT. Residues: CAWTGGTGSSPLHF. The chain recombines TRBV30 with TRBJ1-6, with 9 bases identical to TRBD1. This CDR3 comprises 14 residues. Looked up from germline, CDR1 is GTSNPN and CDR2 is SVGIG (reference sequence). With V trimmed by 4 bases and J by 9 bases, 7 bases remained unmatched. The entire variable domain, with the rest obtained from reference TRBV30 and TRBJ1-6, is as follows: SQTIHQWPATLVQPVGSPLSLECTVEGTSNPNLYWYRQAAGRGLQLLFYSVGIGQISSEVPQNLSASRPQDRQFILSSKKLLLSDSGFYLCAWTGGTGSSPLHFGNGTRLTVT.

The rearrangement links TRBV9 to TRBJ2-3; no reliable D call. Germline CDR1 reads SGDLS; CDR2 reads YYNGEE. The CDR3 is 15 amino acids. V lost 0 bases, J lost 0 bases, and 8 bases lay in between. The CDR3 DNA reads as TGTGCCAGCAGCGTAGCTGTGCAGAGCACAGATACGCAGTATTTT. Protein sequence: CASSVAVQSTDTQYF.

The V and J genes are TRBV29-1 and TRBJ2-5; D unresolved. Germline-derived CDR1 and CDR2 are SQVTM and ANQGSEA. CDR3 length: 11 amino acids. Trimming pared 6 bases from V and 0 bases from J, leaving 5 bases between. CDR3 in DNA: TGCAGCGTCGAGTACCAAGAGACCCAGTACTTC. It yields the protein CSVEYQETQYF.

V is TRBV5-1 and J is TRBJ2-2, with 10 bases fitting TRBD1. CDR1 SGHRS and CDR2 YFSETQ come from the germline V gene. The CDR3 contains 15 residues. Losses at the gene ends were 4 bases for V and 6 bases for J; bases not matched to a gene: 6. The CDR3 loop reads CASSTGQGEAGELFF. CDR3 nucleotide sequence: TGCGCCAGCAGCACAGGACAGGGGGAAGCCGGGGAGCTGTTTTTT. Full variable domain (rest looked up from reference TRBV5-1 and TRBJ2-2): KAGVTQTPRYLIKTRGQQVTLSCSPISGHRSVSWYQQTPGQGLQFLFEYFSETQRNKGNFPGRFSGRQFSNSRSEMNVSTLELGDSALYLCASSTGQGEAGELFFGEGSRLTVL.

The V call is TRBV5-1, the J call TRBJ1-1; D uncertain. The ends were cut back, 1 base at V and 3 bases at J, with 7 bases in the middle. Germline V gene data show CDR1 as SGHRS and CDR2 as YFSETQ. The CDR3 consists of 13 residues. The CDR3 DNA sequence: TGCGCCAGCAGCTTGATGGCAGACACTGAAGCTTTCTTT. This translates into CASSLMADTEAFF.

This chain links TRBV25-1 with TRBJ1-6; 10 nucleotides align to TRBD1. The CDR3 covers 16 residues. Germline V gives CDR1 MGHDK, CDR2 SYGVNS. V was pared by 4 bases and J by 6 bases, with 6 bases of the junction left unmatched. The CDR3 sequence is CASSGTGTGVNSPLHF. For the CDR3, the DNA is TGTGCCAGCAGTGGAACCGGGACAGGGGTTAATTCACCCCTCCACTTT.

The chain employs TRBV10-1 and TRBJ2-1, with 14 bases aligning to TRBD2. CDR3 length: 15 residues. V was clipped by 7 bases and J by 6 bases; unmatched bases: 5. The germline gives CDR1 WNHNN, CDR2 SYGVQD (reference sequence). The CDR3 bases are TGCGCCAGCAACTCCGGGACTAGCGGGGGCAATGAGCAGTTCTTC. This codes for CASNSGTSGGNEQFF.

This chain uses TRBV7-2 with TRBJ1-5; D possibly corresponds to TRBD1 (5 bases). Germline loops: CDR1 SGHTA, CDR2 FQGNSA. This CDR3 comprises 15 residues. The ends were cut back, 7 bases at V and 5 bases at J, with 18 bases in the middle. Here the CDR3 reads CASTLGRTPYQPQHF. CDR3 coding DNA: TGTGCCAGCACCCTAGGACGGACACCTTATCAGCCCCAGCATTTT.

The rearrangement uses TRBV19 and TRBJ2-1, with 13 positions matching TRBD2. The CDR3 has 15 amino acids. CDR1 and CDR2 from the germline V gene are LNHDA and SQIVND (reference sequence). After removal of 5 bases from V and 4 bases from J, the junction contained 2 bases not matched to a gene. The CDR3 protein is CASSPTSGGYNEQFF. The CDR3 nucleotides are TGTGCCAGTAGTCCGACTAGCGGGGGGTACAATGAGCAGTTCTTC.

The chain joins TRBV2 to TRBJ2-5; D unresolved. This CDR3 is built from 12 residues. CDR1 is SNHLY and CDR2 is FYNNEI in the germline V gene. V lost 8 bases and J lost 0, with 7 bases in between. The CDR3 reads CASLGNQETQYF. The CDR3 DNA sequence: TGTGCCAGCCTGGGCAACCAAGAGACCCAGTACTTC.

This clone showed up just a few times. Other DNA sequences in this sample translate to the same CDR3. V gene TRBV24-1 combines with J gene TRBJ1-5; no clear D. Germline CDR1 KGHDR, CDR2 SFDVKD. The V end was cut by 2 bases, the J end by 5 bases, with 3 bases between. The CDR3 consists of 12 residues. In DNA form, the CDR3 reads TGTGCCACCAGTGATTCGGATCAGCCCCAGCATTTT. Protein sequence: CATSDSDQPQHF.

The chain combines TRBV28 with TRBJ2-5, with 11 bases fitting TRBD2. This CDR3 comprises 17 residues. The germline gives CDR1 MDHEN, CDR2 SYDVKM. With 5 bases clipped from V and 2 bases from J, the junction kept 10 bases outside the gene matches. The DNA for the CDR3 is TGTGCCAGCAGTATGCTAGCGGGGGGCCCCCCACAAGAGACCCAGTACTTC. As protein: CASSMLAGGPPQETQYF.

V and J are TRBV6-5 and TRBJ2-1; TRBD1 matches 10 bases. The ends lost 6 bases at V and 6 bases at J; junction bases unmatched: 5. Germline V gives CDR1 MNHEY, CDR2 SVGAGI. The CDR3 contains 14 residues. As DNA, the CDR3 is TGTGCCAGCAGCGGCGACAGGGGGCGCAATGAGCAGTTCTTC. Translated: CASSGDRGRNEQFF.

The V call is TRBV29-1, the J call TRBJ2-1; TRBD1 matches at 10 bases. The V gene's germline CDR1 is SQVTM and CDR2 ANQGSEA. Trimming cost V 7 bases and J 6 bases; bases outside gene matches: 6. The CDR3 has 13 amino acids. The CDR3 sequence: CSAGTGVGNEQFF. The CDR3 bases are TGCAGCGCTGGGACAGGGGTTGGCAATGAGCAGTTCTTC.

The chain combines TRBV28 with TRBJ2-7; no definite D call. Trimming shortened V by 9 bases and J by 3 bases, and 12 bases separated the two germline ends. CDR1 MDHEN and CDR2 SYDVKM come from the germline V gene. The CDR3 loop spans 12 amino acids. This CDR3 reads CASSPQYYEQYF. CDR3 sequence (DNA): TGTGCCAGTAGCCCCCAGTACTACGAGCAGTACTTC.

The V gene is TRBV28, the J gene TRBJ1-6, with a tentative D call TRBD1 (6 bases). The CDR3 runs to 14 residues. V was pared by 6 bases and J by 7 bases, with 13 bases between. Germline-derived CDR1 and CDR2 are MDHEN and SYDVKM. CDR3 region: CASRLRGDNSPLHF. The CDR3, as DNA: TGTGCCAGCAGACTCAGGGGAGACAATTCACCCCTCCACTTT. The complete variable domain, with remaining parts taken from reference TRBV28 and TRBJ1-6, reads DVKVTQSSRYLVKRTGEKVFLECVQDMDHENMFWYRQDPGLGLRLIYFSYDVKMKEKGDIPEGYSVSREKKERFSLILESASTNQTSMYLCASRLRGDNSPLHFGNGTRLTVT.

The gene calls are TRBV11-2 and TRBJ2-1, with 8 bases aligning to TRBD1. V lost 5 bases, J lost 0 bases, and 6 bases stayed unmatched. Germline CDR1 SGHAT, CDR2 FQNNGV. The CDR3 spans 16 residues. The CDR3 DNA is TGTGCCAGCAGCCCTACCGACAGGGGCTCCTACAATGAGCAGTTCTTC. It codes for CASSPTDRGSYNEQFF.

This rearrangement joins TRBV4-1 to TRBJ2-5, with 7 bases matching TRBD1. CDR1 and CDR2 (germline): MGHRA, YSYEKL. The CDR3 consists of 18 residues. Unmatched junction bases numbered 19, after V lost 4 bases and J lost 5 bases. CDR3 region: CASSPGLGINRGVETQYF. In DNA, the CDR3 is TGCGCCAGCAGCCCTGGGTTGGGGATTAACAGGGGTGTTGAGACCCAGTACTTC.

The chain carries TRBV3-1 (or the pseudogene TRBV3-2) and TRBJ2-5, with 7 bases fitting TRBD2. The CDR3 runs 17 residues. Trimming removed 3 bases from V and 3 bases from J; junction bases left unmatched: 13. Germline V gene sequence: CDR1 LGHDT, CDR2 YNNKEL (reference sequence). CDR3 loop: CASSHGGYLLIKETQYF. CDR3 bases: TGTGCCAGCAGCCACGGGGGGTACCTGCTTATTAAAGAGACCCAGTACTTC.

This chain links TRBV2 with TRBJ2-7; TRBD1 matches 7 bases. Germline V gives CDR1 SNHLY, CDR2 FYNNEI. V was clipped by 4 bases and J by 6 bases; unmatched bases: 6. This CDR3 spans 13 amino acids. The CDR3 reads CASSAEGGGEQYF. The CDR3, as DNA: TGTGCCAGCAGTGCAGAAGGGGGCGGCGAGCAGTACTTC.